A single sample gave rise to the 7 T cell receptor beta chains below, sequenced in a study of cytomegalovirus exposure and HLA in healthy donors. Method: immunoSEQ multiplex PCR; TCRdb's copy keeps in-frame clones and lacks some. The sample yields about 84,000 clones, about nine tenths seen once. Input material: PBMCs. The receptors were gathered from a young man in good health and CMV-seronegative.

V gene TRBV6-5 combines with J gene TRBJ2-5; no firm D call. Germline CDR1 is MNHEY and CDR2 is SVGAGI. This CDR3 comprises 16 residues. The V end lost 4 bases, the J end lost 1 base, and 16 bases lay between the germline ends. The CDR3 sequence: CASSSLPPRTQETQYF. The CDR3 nucleotides read TGTGCCAGCAGTTCCCTCCCCCCCAGAACCCAAGAGACCCAGTACTTC.

The chain links TRBV19 to TRBJ1-6, with 8 nucleotides matching TRBD1. Trimming at V came to 7 bases and at J to 10 bases, leaving 15 bases not matched to a gene. The CDR3 length is 16 residues. Per germline, CDR1 LNHDA and CDR2 SQIVND (reference sequence). CDR3 DNA sequence: TGTGCCAGTACCATTTCCCCGGACAGGGTCCAATCACCCCTCCACTTT. Protein product: CASTISPDRVQSPLHF. The full variable domain, with the rest looked up from reference TRBV19 and TRBJ1-6, is DGGITQSPKYLFRKEGQNVTLSCEQNLNHDAMYWYRQDPGQGLRLIYYSQIVNDFQKGDIAEGYSVSREKKESFPLTVTSAQKNPTAFYLCASTISPDRVQSPLHFGNGTRLTVT.

The CDR3 nucleotides are TGTGCCAGCAGTGACTCCCCGGAGCAAAATCAGCCCCAGCATTTT. This codes for CASSDSPEQNQPQHF. The chain has TRBV6-4 and TRBJ1-5; no clear D gene. Deletions cut 0 bases from V and 4 bases from J, with 10 bases between. Per the germline V gene, CDR1 is MRHNA and CDR2 is SNTAGT. The CDR3 covers 15 residues.

The chain employs TRBV9 and TRBJ2-1, with 7 bases matching TRBD1. This CDR3 region has 17 residues. Germline V gives CDR1 SGDLS, CDR2 YYNGEE. V lost 4 bases and J lost 2; bases outside the gene matches: 12. The CDR3 reads CASSYPLTGRPYNEQFF. Here the CDR3 DNA reads TGTGCCAGCAGCTATCCTCTGACAGGGAGACCCTACAATGAGCAGTTCTTC.

The rearrangement links TRBV27 to TRBJ2-6, with no clear D. V was trimmed by 6 bases and J by 0 bases, leaving 15 bases between them. Germline CDR1 MNHEY, CDR2 SMNVEV (reference sequence). There are 17 residues in the CDR3. CDR3 residues: CASRGGRKNSGANVLTF. The DNA of the CDR3 is TGTGCCAGCAGGGGTGGCAGGAAGAACTCTGGGGCCAACGTCCTGACTTTC.

The rearrangement joins TRBV2 to TRBJ1-4; the match to TRBD1 covers 8 bases. V shed 6 bases and J 8 bases; nucleotides not matched to a gene: 8. The CDR3 totals 14 residues. Germline-derived CDR1 and CDR2 are SNHLY and FYNNEI. CDR3 DNA sequence: TGTGCCAGCAGCGAGACAGGGGTAGGCGAAAAACTGTTTTTT. It encodes CASSETGVGEKLFF. Using reference TRBV2 and TRBJ1-4 for the parts outside the CDR3, the full variable domain is EPEVTQTPSHQVTQMGQEVILRCVPISNHLYFYWYRQILGQKVEFLVSFYNNEISEKSEIFDDQFSVERPDGSNFTLKIRSTKLEDSAMYFCASSETGVGEKLFFGSGTQLSVL.

The chain couples TRBV13 to TRBJ1-1, with a possible D match to TRBD1 (6 bases). This CDR3 region has 15 residues. Trimming removed 2 bases from V and 0 bases from J, with 10 bases in between. The germline V gene has CDR1 PRHDT and CDR2 FYEKMQ (reference sequence). The CDR3 spells CASSLKGQMNTEAFF. For the CDR3, the DNA is TGTGCCAGCAGCTTAAAGGGACAAATGAACACTGAAGCTTTCTTT.